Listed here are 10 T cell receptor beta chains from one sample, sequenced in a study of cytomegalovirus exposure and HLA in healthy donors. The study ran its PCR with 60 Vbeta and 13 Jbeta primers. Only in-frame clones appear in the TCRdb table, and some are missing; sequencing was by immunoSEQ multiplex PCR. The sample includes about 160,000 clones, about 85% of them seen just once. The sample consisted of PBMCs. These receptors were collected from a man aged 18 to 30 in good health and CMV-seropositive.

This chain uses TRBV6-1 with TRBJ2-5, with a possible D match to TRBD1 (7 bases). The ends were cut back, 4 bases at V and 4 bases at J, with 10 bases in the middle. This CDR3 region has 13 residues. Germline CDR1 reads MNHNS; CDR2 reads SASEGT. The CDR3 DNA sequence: TGTGCCAGCAGTGCAGGGGGGACAGAGACCCAGTACTTC. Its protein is CASSAGGTETQYF.

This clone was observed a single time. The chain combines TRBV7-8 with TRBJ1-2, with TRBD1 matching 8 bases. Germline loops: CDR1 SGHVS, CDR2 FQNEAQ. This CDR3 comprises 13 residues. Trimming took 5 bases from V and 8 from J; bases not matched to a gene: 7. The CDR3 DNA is TGTGCCAGCAGCCAGGGGACAGGTGGCGGCTACACCTTC. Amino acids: CASSQGTGGGYTF.

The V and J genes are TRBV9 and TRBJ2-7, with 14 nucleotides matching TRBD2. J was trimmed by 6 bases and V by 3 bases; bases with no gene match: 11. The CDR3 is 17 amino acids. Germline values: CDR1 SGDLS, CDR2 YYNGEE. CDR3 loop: CASSARTSGGSFGEQYF. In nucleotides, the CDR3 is TGTGCCAGCAGCGCTAGGACTAGCGGGGGGTCCTTTGGCGAGCAGTACTTC.

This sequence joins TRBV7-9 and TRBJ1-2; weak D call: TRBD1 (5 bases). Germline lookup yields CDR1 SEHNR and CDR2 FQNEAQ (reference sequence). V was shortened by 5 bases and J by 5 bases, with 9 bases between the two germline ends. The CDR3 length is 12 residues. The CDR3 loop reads CASSPDMYGYTF. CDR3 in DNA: TGTGCCAGCAGCCCGGACATGTATGGCTACACCTTC.

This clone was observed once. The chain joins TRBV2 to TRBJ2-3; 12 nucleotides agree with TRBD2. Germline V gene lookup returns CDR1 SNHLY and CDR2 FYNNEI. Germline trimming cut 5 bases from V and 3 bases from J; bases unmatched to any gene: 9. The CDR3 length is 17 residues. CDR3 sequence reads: CASSPLAGGPGTDTQYF. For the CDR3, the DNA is TGTGCCAGCAGTCCCCTAGCGGGGGGGCCTGGGACAGATACGCAGTATTTT.

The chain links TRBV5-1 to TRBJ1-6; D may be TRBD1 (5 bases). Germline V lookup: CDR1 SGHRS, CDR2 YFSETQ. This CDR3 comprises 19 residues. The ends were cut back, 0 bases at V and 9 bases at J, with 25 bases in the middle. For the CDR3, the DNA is TGCGCCAGCAGCTTGGCCCGGTTCACGGACCAGGGTAGATTTTCACCCCTCCACTTT. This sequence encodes CASSLARFTDQGRFSPLHF.

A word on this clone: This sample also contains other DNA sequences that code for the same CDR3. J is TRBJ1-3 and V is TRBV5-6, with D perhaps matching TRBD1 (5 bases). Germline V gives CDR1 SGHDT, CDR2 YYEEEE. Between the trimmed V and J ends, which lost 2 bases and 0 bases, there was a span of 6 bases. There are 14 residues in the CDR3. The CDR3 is CASSFGGSGNTIYF. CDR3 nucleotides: TGTGCCAGCAGCTTCGGGGGCTCTGGAAACACCATATATTTT.

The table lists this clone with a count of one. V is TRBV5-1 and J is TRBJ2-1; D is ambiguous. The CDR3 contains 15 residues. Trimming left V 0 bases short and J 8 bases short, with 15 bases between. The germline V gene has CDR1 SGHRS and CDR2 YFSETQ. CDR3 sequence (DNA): TGCGCCAGCAGCTTGGCCGGTACTGGTTACTATGAGCAGTTCTTC. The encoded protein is CASSLAGTGYYEQFF.

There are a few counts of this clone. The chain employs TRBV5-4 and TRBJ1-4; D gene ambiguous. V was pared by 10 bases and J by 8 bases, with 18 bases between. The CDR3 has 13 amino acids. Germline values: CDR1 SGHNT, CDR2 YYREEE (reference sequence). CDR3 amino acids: CASANSYGEKLFF. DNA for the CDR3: TGTGCCTCAGCCAATTCTTACGGGGAAAAACTGTTTTTT.

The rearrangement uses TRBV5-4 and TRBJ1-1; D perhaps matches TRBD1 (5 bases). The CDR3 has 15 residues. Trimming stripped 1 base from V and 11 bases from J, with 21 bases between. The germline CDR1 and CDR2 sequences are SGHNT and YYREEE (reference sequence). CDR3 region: CASSLLSDGGGVAFF. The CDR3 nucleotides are TGTGCCAGCAGCTTGCTCAGCGACGGGGGAGGGGTGGCTTTCTTT.